Shown below are 2 T cell receptor beta chains from a single sample sequenced in a study of shared clonotypes between healthy human individuals. The protocol was immunoSEQ multiplex PCR, while the TCRdb copy is restricted to in-frame clones and leaves out a portion. This repertoire shows about 1.9 million clones, around 93% found once; its top ten account for about 1.7%. The naive CD8 fraction comprised CD45RO-negative cells positively selected for CCR7 and excluded terminally differentiated effector memory CD45RA+ cells. The sample was naive CD8+ T cells from PBMCs. These receptors were obtained from a man aged 18 to 29 in good health. Some clones in this sample may be carry-over from other donors' samples.

V gene TRBV12-1 combines with J gene TRBJ1-5; the D call TRBD1 from the table was never checked on the DNA. TRBV12-1 corresponds to a pseudogene. CDR3 length: 17 amino acids. The CDR3 loop is CASSHNRGRLGNQPQHF. The CDR3 DNA reads TGTGCCAGCAGCCACAACAGGGGGCGTTTGGGCAATCAGCCCCAGCATTTT.

The chain uses TRBV6-1 and TRBJ1-2; D remains ambiguous. The CDR3 is made up of 14 amino acids. The V gene's germline CDR1 is MNHNS and CDR2 SASEGT. V was clipped by 1 base and J by 5 bases, with 11 bases between them. Here the CDR3 DNA reads TGTGCCAGCAGTGAAGAAGGCGGAATGTATGGCTACACCTTC. Its translation: CASSEEGGMYGYTF.